The 27 T cell receptor beta chains in this list originate from one sample, sequenced in a study of T cell repertoires in cytomegalovirus infection (dated by TCRdb to the late 2010s). Sequenced using an Illumina HiSeq 1500. In TCRdb, the public reads were trimmed at Q25 with fastp and aligned with MiXCR, with productive beta chains retained. Every entry covers one CDR3 protein and lists the most common genes and DNA from its rows. For this sample the table gives nearly 650,000 distinct CDR3 sequences, of which 20% to 25% were detected only once. 8% of the sample rests with the top ten. Sequencing was performed on CD8+ T cells from PBMCs. Receptor source: a human donor in good health (CMV status not recorded). Some clones in this sample may be carry-over from other donors' samples.

The sample holds many counts of this clonotype. This chain connects TRBV7-9 to TRBJ1-1; D unresolved. CDR3 length: 14 residues. CDR1 SEHNR and CDR2 FQNEAQ come from the germline V gene (reference sequence). V was trimmed by 5 bases and J by 5 bases, leaving 15 bases between them. CDR3 sequence reads: CASSHYGGGTEAFF. The CDR3 DNA is TGTGCCAGCAGCCACTATGGAGGAGGAACTGAAGCTTTCTTT.

The table lists this clonotype with a few counts. The gene calls are TRBV5-1 and TRBJ2-1; possible D gene TRBD2, 5 bases. CDR3 length: 19 amino acids. Germline V gives CDR1 SGHRS, CDR2 YFSETQ. Trimming removed 0 bases from V and 0 bases from J, with 19 bases in between. In DNA, the CDR3 is TGCGCCAGCAGCTTGGCCAGTAGACTACCAATAGCCTCCTACAATGAGCAGTTCTTC. It codes for CASSLASRLPIASYNEQFF.

This clonotype was detected only a few times. V usage is TRBV11-3 and J usage is TRBJ2-2; TRBD2 might be the D (6 bases). CDR3 size: 13 residues. Trimming removed 5 bases from V and 6 bases from J, with 10 bases in between. Per the germline V gene, CDR1 is SGHNT and CDR2 is YENEEA. Here the CDR3 reads CASSPRDSGELFF. CDR3 bases: TGTGCCAGCAGCCCCCGGGACTCCGGGGAGCTGTTTTTT.

This clonotype has ten or more counts. This chain's CDR3 is CASRHMGTDPLDNSPLHF. The CDR3 DNA sequence: TGTGCCAGCAGACATATGGGTACTGATCCTTTAGATAATTCACCCCTCCACTTT. This chain links TRBV28 with TRBJ1-6; no reliable D call. V lost 6 bases to trimming and J lost 5 bases, with 23 bases between them. This CDR3 spans 18 amino acids. Germline CDR1 reads MDHEN; CDR2 reads SYDVKM. The variable domain in full, completed from reference TRBV28 and TRBJ1-6, reads DVKVTQSSRYLVKRTGEKVFLECVQDMDHENMFWYRQDPGLGLRLIYFSYDVKMKEKGDIPEGYSVSREKKERFSLILESASTNQTSMYLCASRHMGTDPLDNSPLHFGNGTRLTVT.

The chain joins TRBV2 to TRBJ2-7, with a weak D call TRBD1 (5 bases). V was shortened by 5 bases and J by 1 base, with 9 bases between the two germline ends. CDR3 length equals 13 residues. Germline V gene lookup returns CDR1 SNHLY and CDR2 FYNNEI. The CDR3 region has the DNA TGTGCCAGCAGTACAGGCAATTCCTACGAGCAGTACTTC. This gives the protein CASSTGNSYEQYF.

V usage is TRBV20-1 and J usage is TRBJ2-2; 9 positions agree with TRBD1. CDR1 DFQATT and CDR2 SNEGSKA come from the germline V gene (reference sequence). The CDR3 sequence is 16 residues long. The J segment lost 5 bases and the V segment lost 2 bases, leaving 9 bases of the junction unmatched. CDR3 region: CSARSRGQGATGELFF. CDR3 DNA sequence: TGCAGTGCTAGAAGTCGGGGACAGGGCGCGACCGGGGAGCTGTTTTTT.

The chain couples TRBV2 to TRBJ2-7; 11 nucleotides match TRBD2. Germline V gives CDR1 SNHLY, CDR2 FYNNEI. The CDR3 contains 17 residues. The V and J ends lost 6 bases and 0 bases, in that order; junction bases with no gene match: 10. The CDR3 sequence is CASRSLGTSGSSYEQYF. In nucleotides, the CDR3 is TGTGCCAGCAGATCCCTGGGGACTAGCGGTTCCTCCTACGAGCAGTACTTC.

V gene TRBV5-1 combines with J gene TRBJ2-1; 10 bases fit TRBD2. The germline CDR1 and CDR2 sequences are SGHRS and YFSETQ. There are 16 residues in the CDR3. V lost 3 bases and J lost 6; bases outside the gene matches: 9. CDR3 nucleotide sequence: TGCGCCAGCAGCTCCGTCCGGACTAGCGGAATCAATGAGCAGTTCTTC. It translates to CASSSVRTSGINEQFF.

V is TRBV4-3 and J is TRBJ1-1; D not certain. The germline V gene encodes CDR1 LGHNA and CDR2 YSLEER. The length of the CDR3 is 15 residues. V lost 5 bases and J 4 bases, leaving 17 bases between the germline ends. As DNA, the CDR3 is TGCGCCAGCAGCAGTTACCCTGGGCACCGCACTGAAGCTTTCTTT. Translation: CASSSYPGHRTEAFF.

The gene calls are TRBV11-2 and TRBJ2-3; possible D gene TRBD2, 5 bases. CDR3 size: 18 residues. Trimming left V 1 base short and J 4 bases short, with 21 bases between. Germline V gene lookup returns CDR1 SGHAT and CDR2 FQNNGV. CDR3 region: CASSLGITSGFLPDTQYF. CDR3 bases: TGTGCCAGCAGCTTAGGGATAACGAGCGGATTCTTACCAGATACGCAGTATTTT.

The V call is TRBV20-1, the J call TRBJ2-7; 11 bases map to TRBD2. CDR1 and CDR2 (germline): DFQATT, SNEGSKA (reference sequence). The CDR3 has 15 residues. After removal of 0 bases from V and 2 bases from J, the junction contained 3 bases not matched to a gene. The CDR3, as DNA: TGCAGTGCTAGAGATACTAGCGGGGGAACCTACGAGCAGTACGTC. Its protein product is CSARDTSGGTYEQYV.

In regard to this clonotype: A junction end diverges from the germline sequence, so it may reflect a read error. V and J are TRBV15 and TRBJ1-2; TRBD1 aligns across 8 bases. From germline, CDR1 is LNHNV and CDR2 YYDKDF (reference sequence). The CDR3 sequence is 14 residues long. The DNA for the CDR3 is TGTGTCACCAGGATGGACAGGGATGGCTATGGCTACACCTTC. It codes for CVTRMDRDGYGYTF.

The rearrangement uses TRBV20-1 and TRBJ2-1, with TRBD2 identical over 10 bases. CDR3 length equals 15 residues. The junction had 3 bases not matched to a gene; V was cut back by 2 bases and J by 2 bases. Germline V gene data show CDR1 as DFQATT and CDR2 as SNEGSKA (reference sequence). CDR3 residues: CSARYGLAAYNEQFF. The CDR3 DNA sequence: TGCAGTGCTAGATACGGACTAGCGGCCTACAATGAGCAGTTCTTC.

This sequence joins TRBV2 and TRBJ2-3, with D possibly TRBD1 on 6 matching bases. The CDR3 runs 13 residues. Germline assignment: CDR1 SNHLY and CDR2 FYNNEI. V was trimmed by 9 bases and J by 7 bases, leaving 17 bases between them. The CDR3 reads CARGQTTVNTQYF. CDR3 nucleotide sequence: TGTGCCAGAGGACAGACCACGGTGAATACGCAGTATTTT.

This clonotype has more than one count but fewer than ten. The chain is built from TRBV20-1 and TRBJ2-1, with 9 bases lining up with TRBD1. Germline loops: CDR1 DFQATT, CDR2 SNEGSKA (reference sequence). The junction had 7 bases not matched to a gene; V was cut back by 0 bases and J by 1 base. CDR3 length equals 17 residues. The CDR3 coding sequence is TGCAGTGCTAGAGAGACAGGGGGTGGAGTATCCTACAATGAGCAGTTCTTC. This codes for CSARETGGGVSYNEQFF.

This clonotype was recorded a few times. This rearrangement joins TRBV29-1 to TRBJ2-7, with a weak D call TRBD1 (7 bases). Germline V lookup: CDR1 SQVTM, CDR2 ANQGSEA. The CDR3 spans 16 residues. V was pared by 3 bases and J by 0 bases, with 18 bases between. This CDR3 reads CSVDSGGGLSSYEQYV. The CDR3 DNA sequence: TGCAGCGTTGATAGCGGAGGGGGCCTAAGCTCCTACGAGCAGTACGTC.

This clonotype turned up a few times. CDR3 sequence (DNA): TGTGCCAGCGGCCCGACAGGGGACACCGGGGAGCTGTTTTTT. It encodes CASGPTGDTGELFF. This rearrangement joins TRBV6-2 or TRBV6-3 to TRBJ2-2; 8 bases are shared with TRBD1. V lost 8 bases to trimming and J lost 3 bases; unmatched junction nucleotides: 5. Germline assignment: CDR1 MNHEY and CDR2 SVGEGT. This CDR3 spans 14 amino acids.

This clonotype was detected many times. V usage is TRBV7-2 and J usage is TRBJ2-6, with a tentative D call TRBD2 (5 bases). Trimming stripped 3 bases from V and 0 bases from J, with 21 bases between. Germline CDR1 and CDR2: SGHTA and FQGNSA. There are 20 residues in the CDR3. For the CDR3, the DNA is TGTGCCAGCAGCTTCCTAGTCGCCCGGACTGCTCACTCTGGGGCCAACGTCCTGACTTTC. As protein: CASSFLVARTAHSGANVLTF. Complete variable domain (other parts from reference TRBV7-2 and TRBJ2-6): GAGVSQSPSNKVTEKGKDVELRCDPISGHTALYWYRQSLGQGLEFLIYFQGNSAPDKSGLPSDRFSAERTGGSVSTLTIQRTQQEDSAVYLCASSFLVARTAHSGANVLTFGAGSRLTVL.

This clonotype was counted ten times or more. The V and J genes are TRBV7-9 and TRBJ2-5; TRBD2 agrees at 7 bases. J was trimmed by 1 base and V by 7 bases; bases with no gene match: 12. This CDR3 has 16 amino acids. The germline CDR1 and CDR2 sequences are SEHNR and FQNEAQ (reference sequence). In nucleotides, the CDR3 is TGTGCCAGCACCCCGGGCGGGGGAGAACGCCAAGAGACCCAGTACTTC. Protein: CASTPGGGERQETQYF.

This clonotype was seen only a few times. The chain combines TRBV28 with TRBJ2-1; TRBD2 agrees at 9 bases. The V gene's germline CDR1 is MDHEN and CDR2 SYDVKM. The V segment lost 3 bases and the J segment 6 bases; nucleotides outside the gene matches: 9. CDR3 length: 16 amino acids. The chain's CDR3 is CASSFPSGEWVNEQFF. As DNA, the CDR3 is TGTGCCAGCAGTTTCCCTAGCGGGGAATGGGTCAATGAGCAGTTCTTC.

On this clonotype itself: One end of the junction varies from germline; a read error may be responsible. This chain links TRBV6-5 with TRBJ2-5, with TRBD2 as a possible D gene (6 bases). Germline V lookup: CDR1 MNHEY, CDR2 SVGAGI. This CDR3 comprises 15 residues. CDR3 in DNA: TGTGCCAGCAGTTACTCGGGGGGTGTCCAGGAGACCCAGCACTTC. Residues: CASSYSGGVQETQHF.

There are a few counts of this clonotype. V gene TRBV7-9 combines with J gene TRBJ1-2; 7 bases align to TRBD1. Germline V CDR1 and CDR2: SEHNR, FQNEAQ (reference sequence). V lost 4 bases and J lost 4; bases outside the gene matches: 9. The CDR3 spans 15 residues. The CDR3: CASSSTGERSYGYTF. Here the CDR3 DNA reads TGTGCCAGCAGCTCTACAGGGGAAAGGAGCTATGGCTACACCTTC.

In its sample, this clonotype was seen once. The chain joins TRBV9 to TRBJ2-2, with 8 bases lining up with TRBD1. With 3 bases clipped from V and 4 bases from J, the junction kept 5 bases outside the gene matches. CDR3 size: 15 residues. Germline CDR1 and CDR2: SGDLS and YYNGEE. The CDR3 coding sequence is TGTGCCAGCAGCGGAGGACAGGGAGGCACCGGGGAGCTGTTTTTT. This translates into CASSGGQGGTGELFF.

V gene TRBV7-9 combines with J gene TRBJ2-1; TRBD2 matches 8 bases. J gave up 0 bases and V 8 bases, and 3 bases lay outside the gene matches. CDR3 length: 14 amino acids. The germline V gene has CDR1 SEHNR and CDR2 FQNEAQ (reference sequence). Here the CDR3 reads CASFRGGSYNEQFF. CDR3 sequence (DNA): TGTGCCAGCTTTCGGGGGGGCTCCTACAATGAGCAGTTCTTC.

This sequence joins TRBV20-1 and TRBJ1-5; tentative D call: TRBD1 (5 bases). The CDR3 is made up of 13 amino acids. The V gene lost 4 bases and the J gene lost 9 bases, with 16 bases spanning the gap. Germline loops: CDR1 DFQATT, CDR2 SNEGSKA (reference sequence). The CDR3 bases are TGCAGTGCTATTAGTACAGGCTATCGGCCCCAGCATTTT. The encoded protein is CSAISTGYRPQHF.

This clonotype was counted between two and nine times. V usage is TRBV20-1 and J usage is TRBJ1-5, with D possibly TRBD1 on 5 matching bases. V lost 6 bases to trimming and J lost 2 bases, with 17 bases between them. This CDR3 has 15 residues. Germline CDR1 reads DFQATT; CDR2 reads SNEGSKA (reference sequence). CDR3 residues: CSAKGRDYGNQPQHF. CDR3 DNA: TGCAGTGCGAAAGGCAGGGACTATGGCAATCAGCCCCAGCATTTT.

This clonotype turned up a few times. V usage is TRBV10-3 and J usage is TRBJ2-1, with 12 bases matching TRBD2. The trim removed 4 bases at V and 1 base at J, leaving 14 bases unmatched. The CDR3 runs 20 residues. Germline V lookup: CDR1 ENHRY, CDR2 SYGVKD. The CDR3 DNA is TGTGCCATCAGTGTTACGTCCGTGGGACTAGCGGGTCCTTCCTACAATGAGCAGTTCTTC. Its translation is CAISVTSVGLAGPSYNEQFF.